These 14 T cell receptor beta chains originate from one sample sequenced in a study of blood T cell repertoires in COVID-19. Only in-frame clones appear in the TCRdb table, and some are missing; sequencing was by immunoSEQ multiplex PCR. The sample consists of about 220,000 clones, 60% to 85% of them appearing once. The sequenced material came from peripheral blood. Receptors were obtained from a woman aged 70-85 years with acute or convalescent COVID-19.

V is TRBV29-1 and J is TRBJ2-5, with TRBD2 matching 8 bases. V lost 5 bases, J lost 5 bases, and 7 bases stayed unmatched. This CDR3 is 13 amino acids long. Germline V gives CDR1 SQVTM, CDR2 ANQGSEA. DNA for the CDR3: TGCAGCGTTACGACTAGCGCCACTGAGACCCAGTACTTC. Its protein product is CSVTTSATETQYF.

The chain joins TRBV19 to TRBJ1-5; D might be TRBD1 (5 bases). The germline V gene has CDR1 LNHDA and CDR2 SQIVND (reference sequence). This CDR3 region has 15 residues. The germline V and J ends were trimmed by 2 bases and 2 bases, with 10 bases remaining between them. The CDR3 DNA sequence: TGTGCCAGTAGTATAAGGGGCAGGGGCAATCAGCCCCAGCATTTT. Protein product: CASSIRGRGNQPQHF. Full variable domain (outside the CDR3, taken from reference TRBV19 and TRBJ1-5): DGGITQSPKYLFRKEGQNVTLSCEQNLNHDAMYWYRQDPGQGLRLIYYSQIVNDFQKGDIAEGYSVSREKKESFPLTVTSAQKNPTAFYLCASSIRGRGNQPQHFGDGTRLSIL.

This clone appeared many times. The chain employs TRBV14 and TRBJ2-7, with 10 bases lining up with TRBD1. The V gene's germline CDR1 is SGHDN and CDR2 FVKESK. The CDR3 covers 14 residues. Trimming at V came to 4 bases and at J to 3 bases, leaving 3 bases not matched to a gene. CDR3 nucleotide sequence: TGTGCCAGCAGCCCGGACAGGGGGTTCTACGAGCAGTACTTC. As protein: CASSPDRGFYEQYF.

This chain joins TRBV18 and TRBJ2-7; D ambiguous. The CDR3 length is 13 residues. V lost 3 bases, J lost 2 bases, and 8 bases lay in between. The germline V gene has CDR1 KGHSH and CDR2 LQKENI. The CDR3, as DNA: TGTGCCAGCTCACCCGGTGAGGCCTACGAGCAGTACTTC. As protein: CASSPGEAYEQYF.

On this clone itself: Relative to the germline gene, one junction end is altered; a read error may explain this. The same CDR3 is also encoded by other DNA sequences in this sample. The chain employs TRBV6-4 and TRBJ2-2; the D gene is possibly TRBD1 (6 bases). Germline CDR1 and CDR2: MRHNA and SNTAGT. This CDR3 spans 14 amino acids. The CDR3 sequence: CASSGQTNTGELFF. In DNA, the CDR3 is TGTGCTAGCAGCGGACAGACGAACACCGGGGAGCTGTTTTTT.

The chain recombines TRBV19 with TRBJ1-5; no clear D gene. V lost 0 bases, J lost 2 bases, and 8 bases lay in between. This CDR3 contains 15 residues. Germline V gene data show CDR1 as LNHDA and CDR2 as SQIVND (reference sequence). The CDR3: CASSIELRGNQPQHF. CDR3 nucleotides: TGTGCCAGTAGTATAGAACTCCGTGGCAATCAGCCCCAGCATTTT.

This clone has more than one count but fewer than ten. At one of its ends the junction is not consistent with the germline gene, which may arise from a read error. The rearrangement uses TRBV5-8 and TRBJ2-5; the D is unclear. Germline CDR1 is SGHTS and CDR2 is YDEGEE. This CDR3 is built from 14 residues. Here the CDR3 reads CASTLLHSLETQYF. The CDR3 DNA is TGTGCCAGCACCTTGCTACATAGCCTAGAGACCCAGTACTTC.

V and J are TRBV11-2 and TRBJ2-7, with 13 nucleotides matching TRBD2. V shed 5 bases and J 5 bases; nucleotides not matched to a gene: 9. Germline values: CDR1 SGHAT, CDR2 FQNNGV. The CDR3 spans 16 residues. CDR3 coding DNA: TGTGCCAGCAGCATTCTCGGGACTAGCGGGGCCCACGAGCAGTACTTC. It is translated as CASSILGTSGAHEQYF.

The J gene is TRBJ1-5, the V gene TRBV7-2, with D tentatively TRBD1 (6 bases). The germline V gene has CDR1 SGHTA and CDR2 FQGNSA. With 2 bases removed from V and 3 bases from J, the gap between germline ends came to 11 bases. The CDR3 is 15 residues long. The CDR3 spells CASSLRGGTNQPQHF. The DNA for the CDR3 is TGTGCCAGCAGCTTACGAGGGGGAACCAATCAGCCCCAGCATTTT.

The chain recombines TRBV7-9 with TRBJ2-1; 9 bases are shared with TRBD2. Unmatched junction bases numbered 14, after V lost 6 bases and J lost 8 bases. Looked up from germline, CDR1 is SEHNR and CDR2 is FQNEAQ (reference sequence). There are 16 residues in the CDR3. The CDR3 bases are TGTGCCAGCAGGAGCGGACTAGCGTGGTTTAGGGATGAGCAGTTCTTC. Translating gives CASRSGLAWFRDEQFF.

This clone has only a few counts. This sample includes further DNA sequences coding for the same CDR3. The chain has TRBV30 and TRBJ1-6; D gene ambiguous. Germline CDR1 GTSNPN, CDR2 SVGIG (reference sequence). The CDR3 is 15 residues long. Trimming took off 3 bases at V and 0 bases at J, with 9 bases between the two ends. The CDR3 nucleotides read TGTGCCTGGAGAAGAGATAGCTCCTATAATTCACCCCTCCACTTT. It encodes CAWRRDSSYNSPLHF.

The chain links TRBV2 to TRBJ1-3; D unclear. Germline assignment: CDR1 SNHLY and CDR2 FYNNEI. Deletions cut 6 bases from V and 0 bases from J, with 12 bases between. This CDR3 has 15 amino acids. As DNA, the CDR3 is TGTGCCAGCAGCGAGTCGGAGAGCTCTGGAAACACCATATATTTT. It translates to CASSESESSGNTIYF.

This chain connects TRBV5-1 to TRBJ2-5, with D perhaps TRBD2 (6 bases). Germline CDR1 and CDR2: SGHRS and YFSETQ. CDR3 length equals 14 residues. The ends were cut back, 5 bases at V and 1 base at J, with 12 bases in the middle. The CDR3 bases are TGCGCCAGCAGTCAAAGGAGGGCCCAAGAGACCCAGTACTTC. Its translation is CASSQRRAQETQYF.

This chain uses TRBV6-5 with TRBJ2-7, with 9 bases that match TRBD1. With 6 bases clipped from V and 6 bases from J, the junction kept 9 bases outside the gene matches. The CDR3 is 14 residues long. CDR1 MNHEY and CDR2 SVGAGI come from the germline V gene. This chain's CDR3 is CASRRQGGTGEQYF. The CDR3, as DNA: TGTGCCAGCAGGCGACAGGGGGGAACCGGCGAGCAGTACTTC.